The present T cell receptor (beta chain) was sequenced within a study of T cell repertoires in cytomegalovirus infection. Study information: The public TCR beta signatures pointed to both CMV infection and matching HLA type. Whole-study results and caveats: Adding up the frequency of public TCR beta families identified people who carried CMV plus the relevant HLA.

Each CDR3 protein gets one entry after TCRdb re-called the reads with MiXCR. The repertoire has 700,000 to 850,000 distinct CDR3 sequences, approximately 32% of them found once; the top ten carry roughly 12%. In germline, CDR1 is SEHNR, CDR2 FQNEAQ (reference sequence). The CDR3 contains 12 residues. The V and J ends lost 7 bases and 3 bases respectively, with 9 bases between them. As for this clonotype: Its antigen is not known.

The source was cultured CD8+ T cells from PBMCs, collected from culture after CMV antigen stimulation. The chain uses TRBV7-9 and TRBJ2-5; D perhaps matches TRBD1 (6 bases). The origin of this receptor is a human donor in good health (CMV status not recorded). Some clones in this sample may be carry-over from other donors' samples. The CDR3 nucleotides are TGTGCCAGCACAGGGGCGGAAGAGACCCAGTACTTC. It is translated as CASTGAEETQYF.